This TCR beta chain was recovered during a study of shared clonotypes between healthy human individuals. Study in general: Researchers assigned three CD4 naive, three CD4 memory, two CD8 naive and one CD8 memory plate to each donor.

The assay was immunoSEQ multiplex PCR, and TCRdb's table has in-frame clones only and misses some. Of about 1 million clones detected, about 74% appear once; the ten largest clones hold roughly 1.5%. The study enrolled healthy HIV-negative adults without recent acute infections or vaccinations as donors. Trimming took off 1 base at V and 1 base at J, with 5 bases between the two ends. This CDR3 contains 14 residues. The germline CDR1 and CDR2 sequences are SNHLY and FYNNEI. This chain joins TRBV2 and TRBJ1-5; no clear D. Input material: memory CD4+ T cells sorted from blood. Subset noted: CD45RA-negative fraction. This receptor was identified in a young man in good health. In nucleotides, the CDR3 is TGTGCCAGCAGTGAAGGGGTCAGCAATCAGCCCCAGCATTTT. Protein sequence: CASSEGVSNQPQHF.